These 32 T cell receptor beta chains were all obtained from the same sample, sequenced in a study of high-grade serous ovarian cancer treatment subgroups. Tumor samples were obtained before definitive surgery or chemotherapy. The repertoire was sequenced with immunoSEQ multiplex PCR; TCRdb's copy has only in-frame clones and lacks some. The top ten hold around 10% of the sample, which has 500 to 750 clones, approximately 80% seen once. Sample: tumor tissue. The receptors derive from a human donor with high-grade serous ovarian cancer.

The rearrangement links TRBV19 to TRBJ2-3, with TRBD1 matching 9 bases. CDR1 is LNHDA, CDR2 SQIVND, per germline (reference sequence). This CDR3 is built from 13 residues. The V and J ends lost 6 bases and 4 bases, in that order; junction bases with no gene match: 2. As DNA, the CDR3 is TGTGCCAGTAGGGGGACAGGGTCAGATACGCAGTATTTT. Translating gives CASRGTGSDTQYF.

The J gene is TRBJ2-2, the V gene TRBV5-5; the match to TRBD2 covers 7 bases. V lost 1 base to trimming and J lost 4 bases; unmatched junction nucleotides: 10. This CDR3 is 17 amino acids long. The germline CDR1 and CDR2 sequences are SGHKS and YYEKEE (reference sequence). CDR3 sequence: CASSLNLASGLTGELFF. DNA of the CDR3: TGTGCCAGCAGCTTGAACCTTGCTAGCGGCCTCACCGGGGAGCTGTTTTTT.

This clone occurred a few times. V is TRBV28 and J is TRBJ1-5, with TRBD1 as a possible D gene (6 bases). Per germline, CDR1 MDHEN and CDR2 SYDVKM. CDR3 length: 16 amino acids. Between the trimmed V and J ends, which lost 4 bases and 3 bases, there was a span of 16 bases. The CDR3 is CASSWGGRGTNQPQHF. CDR3 DNA: TGTGCCAGCAGTTGGGGGGGGAGGGGGACCAATCAGCCCCAGCATTTT.

This chain joins TRBV5-6 and TRBJ1-1; D is uncertain. V was trimmed by 0 bases and J by 1 base, leaving 7 bases between them. The CDR3 length is 14 residues. The germline V gene encodes CDR1 SGHDT and CDR2 YYEEEE. The DNA of the CDR3 is TGTGCCAGCAGCTTGGTAGGGAAGAACACTGAAGCTTTCTTT. Protein: CASSLVGKNTEAFF. Full variable domain (remainder filled in from reference TRBV5-6 and TRBJ1-1): DAGVTQSPTHLIKTRGQQVTLRCSPKSGHDTVSWYQQALGQGPQFIFQYYEEEERQRGNFPDRFSGHQFPNYSSELNVNALLLGDSALYLCASSLVGKNTEAFFGQGTRLTVV.

The chain links TRBV25-1 to TRBJ1-1; D call uncertain. Looked up from germline, CDR1 is MGHDK and CDR2 is SYGVNS. With 4 bases removed from V and 1 base from J, the gap between germline ends came to 7 bases. This CDR3 has 13 amino acids. The CDR3 loop reads CASSASQNTEAFF. CDR3 DNA: TGTGCCAGCAGTGCCTCCCAGAACACTGAAGCTTTCTTT.

The CDR3 bases are TGTGCCTGGTACTTTACCGGGTTTCACTATGGCTACACCTTC. Its protein is CAWYFTGFHYGYTF. The chain combines TRBV30 with TRBJ1-2, with unresolved D. Germline CDR1 is GTSNPN and CDR2 is SVGIG (reference sequence). The CDR3 is 14 amino acids. The germline V and J ends were trimmed by 5 bases and 3 bases, with 16 bases remaining between them. The entire variable domain, with the rest obtained from reference TRBV30 and TRBJ1-2, is as follows: SQTIHQWPATLVQPVGSPLSLECTVEGTSNPNLYWYRQAAGRGLQLLFYSVGIGQISSEVPQNLSASRPQDRQFILSSKKLLLSDSGFYLCAWYFTGFHYGYTFGSGTRLTVV.

The chain carries TRBV6-5 and TRBJ2-5; the match to TRBD2 covers 8 bases. This CDR3 has 13 amino acids. V lost 4 bases to trimming and J lost 4 bases; unmatched junction nucleotides: 2. Germline assignment: CDR1 MNHEY and CDR2 SVGAGI. CDR3 nucleotides: TGTGCCAGCAGTTCTCTAGCGGGAGAGACCCAGTACTTC. It codes for CASSSLAGETQYF.

V gene TRBV28 combines with J gene TRBJ2-5; either TRBD1 or TRBD2 may supply D (6 bases each). Germline V gives CDR1 MDHEN, CDR2 SYDVKM. The CDR3 spans 17 residues. The V end lost 5 bases, the J end lost 0 bases, and 19 bases lay between the germline ends. This CDR3 is CASSPRGAGSYQETQYF. The CDR3 coding sequence is TGTGCCAGCAGTCCGAGGGGGGCAGGGAGTTACCAAGAGACCCAGTACTTC.

The CDR3 sequence: CASSRGTSGYEQYF. The CDR3 DNA is TGTGCCAGCAGCCGGGGGACTAGCGGCTACGAGCAGTACTTC. The V gene is TRBV27, the J gene TRBJ2-7, with 11 bases aligning to TRBD2. V was pared by 6 bases and J by 3 bases, with 4 bases of the junction left unmatched. Germline-derived CDR1 and CDR2 are MNHEY and SMNVEV (reference sequence). The CDR3 extends over 14 amino acids.

The rearrangement links TRBV14 to TRBJ2-5, with D hard to call. This CDR3 spans 13 amino acids. The germline CDR1 and CDR2 sequences are SGHDN and FVKESK. V lost 4 bases and J lost 2, with 8 bases in between. This CDR3 is CASSLAPQETQYF. CDR3 nucleotide sequence: TGTGCCAGCAGCCTCGCCCCGCAAGAGACCCAGTACTTC. Complete variable domain (other parts from reference TRBV14 and TRBJ2-5): EAGVTQFPSHSVIEKGQTVTLRCDPISGHDNLYWYRRVMGKEIKFLLHFVKESKQDESGMPNNRFLAERTGGTYSTLKVQPAELEDSGVYFCASSLAPQETQYFGPGTRLLVL.

V and J are TRBV15 and TRBJ2-7; TRBD1 matches 7 bases. Germline V gene sequence: CDR1 LNHNV, CDR2 YYDKDF (reference sequence). This CDR3 comprises 14 residues. V lost 4 bases to trimming and J lost 1 base; unmatched junction nucleotides: 4. CDR3: CATSTQGESYEQYF. The CDR3 bases are TGTGCCACCAGCACCCAGGGGGAATCCTACGAGCAGTACTTC.

This chain joins TRBV15 and TRBJ2-7; TRBD1 agrees at 7 bases. The CDR3 totals 14 residues. The junction had 3 bases not matched to a gene; V was cut back by 0 bases and J by 4 bases. From germline, CDR1 is LNHNV and CDR2 YYDKDF (reference sequence). The chain's CDR3 is CATSREQGWYEQYF. In nucleotides, the CDR3 is TGTGCCACCAGCAGAGAACAGGGGTGGTACGAGCAGTACTTC.

The V gene is TRBV5-4, the J gene TRBJ1-4; D is ambiguous. CDR1 and CDR2 (germline): SGHNT, YYREEE (reference sequence). This CDR3 is 14 amino acids long. Deletions cut 0 bases from V and 5 bases from J, with 8 bases between. CDR3 nucleotide sequence: TGTGCCAGCAGCTTGGACAGCCTAAATGAAAAACTGTTTTTT. It yields the protein CASSLDSLNEKLFF.

The genes are TRBV6-5 and TRBJ1-5; 8 bases are a match to TRBD1. V lost 4 bases to trimming and J lost 2 bases; unmatched junction nucleotides: 4. CDR3 length equals 15 residues. Germline CDR1 MNHEY, CDR2 SVGAGI. The CDR3, as DNA: TGTGCCAGCAGTTCAGGGGGCGAGGGCAATCAGCCCCAGCATTTT. The encoded protein is CASSSGGEGNQPQHF.

As concerns this clone: The junction departs from the called germline gene at one end, perhaps through a read error. This sample also contains other DNA sequences that code for the same CDR3. This chain joins TRBV5-6 and TRBJ1-4, with no clear D. The germline V gene has CDR1 SGHDT and CDR2 YYEEEE. The CDR3 contains 15 residues. The CDR3: CASSLAAGKNEKLFF. CDR3 bases: TGTGCCAGCAGCTTGGCAGCGGGAAAAAATGAAAAATTGTTTTTT.

The chain couples TRBV9 to TRBJ2-1, with TRBD1 as a possible D gene (5 bases). There are 14 residues in the CDR3. Germline V CDR1 and CDR2: SGDLS, YYNGEE. The germline V and J ends were trimmed by 4 bases and 1 base, with 9 bases remaining between them. The CDR3 sequence: CASSPYRSYNEQFF. CDR3 DNA: TGTGCCAGCAGCCCTTACAGGTCCTACAATGAGCAGTTCTTC.

This rearrangement joins TRBV27 to TRBJ1-5; no reliable D call. This CDR3 comprises 14 residues. Trimming left V 1 base short and J 5 bases short, with 9 bases between. In germline, CDR1 is MNHEY, CDR2 SMNVEV (reference sequence). DNA of the CDR3: TGTGCCAGCAGTTTATTTGCCGATTATCAGCCCCAGCATTTT. Translation gives CASSLFADYQPQHF.

V and J are TRBV6-6 and TRBJ1-1; D gene uncertain. V lost 0 bases to trimming and J lost 1 base, with 9 bases between them. Germline values: CDR1 MNHNY, CDR2 SVGAGI (reference sequence). The CDR3 has 15 amino acids. In nucleotides, the CDR3 is TGTGCCAGCAGTTACTCACTCAAGGGGAACACTGAAGCTTTCTTT. As protein: CASSYSLKGNTEAFF.

The chain couples TRBV5-8 to TRBJ2-1, with D perhaps assigned TRBD1 or TRBD2 (5 bases each). This CDR3 region has 15 residues. Germline CDR1 reads SGHTS; CDR2 reads YDEGEE. The V end lost 5 bases, the J end lost 8 bases, and 20 bases lay between the germline ends. CDR3: CASRNLRDPEDEQFF. CDR3 coding DNA: TGTGCCAGCAGGAACCTCCGGGACCCAGAGGATGAGCAGTTCTTC.

This clone was counted a few times. CDR3 sequence (DNA): TGTGCCAGCAGTGAATATTTGGGTCAGAACACTGAAGCTTTCTTT. Amino acids: CASSEYLGQNTEAFF. V gene TRBV2 combines with J gene TRBJ1-1; the D is unclear. Trimming removed 2 bases at V and 1 base at J, with 11 bases between. Germline V lookup: CDR1 SNHLY, CDR2 FYNNEI. The CDR3 is 15 residues long. The whole variable domain, remainder taken from reference TRBV2 and TRBJ1-1, is EPEVTQTPSHQVTQMGQEVILRCVPISNHLYFYWYRQILGQKVEFLVSFYNNEISEKSEIFDDQFSVERPDGSNFTLKIRSTKLEDSAMYFCASSEYLGQNTEAFFGQGTRLTVV.

V and J are TRBV9 and TRBJ2-5, with D unclear. V shed 0 bases and J shed 2 bases, with 11 bases lying between them. This CDR3 is built from 15 residues. Germline assignment: CDR1 SGDLS and CDR2 YYNGEE. The CDR3: CASSVGIIPQETQYF. The CDR3 nucleotides are TGTGCCAGCAGCGTAGGGATAATTCCGCAAGAGACCCAGTACTTC.

V is TRBV7-8 and J is TRBJ2-1; 9 nucleotides align to TRBD2. Germline loops: CDR1 SGHVS, CDR2 FQNEAQ. The CDR3 has 17 residues. V lost 1 base, J lost 1 base, and 5 bases stayed unmatched. CDR3 bases: TGTGCCAGCAGCTTAGGTGGGGCGGGAGGGTCCTACAATGAGCAGTTCTTC. This sequence encodes CASSLGGAGGSYNEQFF.

V is TRBV4-2 and J is TRBJ1-2; 11 positions agree with TRBD1. This CDR3 region has 14 residues. Germline V CDR1 and CDR2: LGHNA, YNFKEQ. V was pared by 4 bases and J by 2 bases, with 0 bases of the junction left unmatched. Written as DNA, the CDR3 is TGTGCCAGCAGCCGGACAGGGGGCAACTATGGCTACACCTTC. Protein: CASSRTGGNYGYTF.

The gene calls are TRBV4-1 and TRBJ1-1, with D perhaps matching TRBD1 (6 bases). Trimming removed 0 bases at V and 4 bases at J, with 18 bases between. Germline assignment: CDR1 MGHRA and CDR2 YSYEKL. The CDR3 extends over 17 amino acids. CDR3 amino acids: CASSQERLGALGTEAFF. CDR3 sequence (DNA): TGCGCCAGCAGCCAAGAGAGATTGGGGGCCCTTGGCACTGAAGCTTTCTTT.

This sequence joins TRBV10-2 and TRBJ2-7; no definite D call. The CDR3 totals 10 residues. Deletions cut 8 bases from V and 7 bases from J, with 9 bases between. The V gene's germline CDR1 is WSHSY and CDR2 SAAADI. CDR3 amino acids: CASGVGEQYF. Written as DNA, the CDR3 is TGCGCCAGCGGCGTCGGAGAGCAGTACTTC.

This sequence joins TRBV6-4 and TRBJ2-3; 10 bases match TRBD2. The V gene end was trimmed by 5 bases and the J gene end by 5 bases; junction bases not matched to a gene: 7. The CDR3 totals 15 residues. CDR1 MRHNA and CDR2 SNTAGT come from the germline V gene. The CDR3 spells CASSPLAGVGDTQYF. DNA of the CDR3: TGTGCCAGCAGTCCTCTAGCGGGAGTGGGAGATACGCAGTATTTT.

J is TRBJ1-1 and V is TRBV10-3; tentative D call: TRBD1 (6 bases). Germline V lookup: CDR1 ENHRY, CDR2 SYGVKD. The CDR3 consists of 14 residues. The V gene lost 0 bases and the J gene lost 6 bases, with 11 bases spanning the gap. This CDR3 is CAISESQGTSEAFF. In nucleotides, the CDR3 is TGTGCCATCAGTGAGTCCCAGGGGACGTCTGAAGCTTTCTTT.

This chain uses TRBV30 with TRBJ2-4, with a weak D call TRBD1 (6 bases). Germline V gene sequence: CDR1 GTSNPN, CDR2 SVGIG (reference sequence). Trimming shortened V by 3 bases and J by 4 bases, and 13 bases separated the two germline ends. This CDR3 is 14 amino acids long. CDR3 in DNA: TGTGCCTGGAGCGCCTTTGACAGGAAAAACATTCAGTACTTC. It translates to CAWSAFDRKNIQYF.

The chain joins TRBV27 to TRBJ1-5; D not certain. The CDR3 extends over 12 amino acids. In germline, CDR1 is MNHEY, CDR2 SMNVEV (reference sequence). V was shortened by 3 bases and J by 5 bases, with 5 bases between the two germline ends. The CDR3 protein is CASSFIDQPQHF. Here the CDR3 DNA reads TGTGCCAGCAGTTTCATAGATCAGCCCCAGCATTTT.

The chain joins TRBV2 to TRBJ1-2; D gene unclear. The germline V gene has CDR1 SNHLY and CDR2 FYNNEI. Trimming took off 3 bases at V and 4 bases at J, with 0 bases between the two ends. CDR3 length: 10 residues. DNA of the CDR3: TGTGCCAGCAGTGACTATGGCTACACCTTC. Translating it yields CASSDYGYTF.

The chain uses TRBV27 and TRBJ2-1, with 12 bases identical to TRBD2. This CDR3 is 15 amino acids long. V was clipped by 5 bases and J by 3 bases; unmatched bases: 2. From germline, CDR1 is MNHEY and CDR2 SMNVEV (reference sequence). This chain's CDR3 is CASSMTSGGYNEQFF. DNA of the CDR3: TGTGCCAGCAGTATGACTAGCGGGGGCTACAATGAGCAGTTCTTC.

The rearrangement uses TRBV7-6 and TRBJ2-6; D perhaps matches TRBD2 (5 bases). Germline V gene sequence: CDR1 SGHVS, CDR2 FNYEAQ. Trimming took off 0 bases at V and 0 bases at J, with 9 bases between the two ends. The CDR3 is 17 residues long. For the CDR3, the DNA is TGTGCCAGCAGCTTAGCGAGGGTTTTCTCTGGGGCCAACGTCCTGACTTTC. Translated, it gives CASSLARVFSGANVLTF. Variable domain in full (rest from reference TRBV7-6 and TRBJ2-6): GAGVSQSPRYKVTKRGQDVALRCDPISGHVSLYWYRQALGQGPEFLTYFNYEAQQDKSGLPNDRFSAERPEGSISTLTIQRTEQRDSAMYRCASSLARVFSGANVLTFGAGSRLTVL.